Below, 19 T cell receptor beta chains from the same sample are listed, as sequenced in a study of esophageal squamous cell carcinoma under preoperative chemotherapy. TCRdb reprocessed the PCR reads via MiXCR and lists one record per CDR3 protein. The sample lists some 16,000 distinct CDR3 sequences; roughly 60% were seen once. The time point denotes: before preoperative PTX-NDP chemotherapy. Collection of the sample occurred from a patient given preoperative chemotherapy. These receptor sequences come from a human donor with esophageal squamous cell carcinoma. The donor label of this sample is uncertain.

The genes are TRBV6-4 and TRBJ2-2, with D possibly TRBD2 on 6 matching bases. Germline CDR1 reads MRHNA; CDR2 reads SNTAGT. The length of the CDR3 is 16 residues. Trimming shortened V by 6 bases and J by 3 bases, and 17 bases separated the two germline ends. CDR3 loop: CASSPLPERDTGELFF. The CDR3 region has the DNA TGTGCCAGCAGCCCTCTCCCGGAGCGGGACACCGGGGAGCTGTTTTTT.

This chain joins TRBV6-1 and TRBJ2-2, with TRBD1 matching 8 bases. The V gene's germline CDR1 is MNHNS and CDR2 SASEGT. The CDR3 totals 15 residues. V dropped 5 bases and J dropped 5; count of bases not matched to a gene: 7. DNA for the CDR3: TGTGCCAGCAGTAAGGACAGGGTTGGGACCGGGGAGCTGTTTTTT. It is translated as CASSKDRVGTGELFF.

A word on this clonotype: Possible read error: a much larger clone is one base away. J is TRBJ2-1 and V is TRBV11-1; D is possibly TRBD2 (5 bases). The V end lost 2 bases, the J end lost 10 bases, and 12 bases lay between the germline ends. Germline V gene data show CDR1 as SGHAT and CDR2 as FQDESV (reference sequence). The CDR3 loop spans 13 amino acids. CDR3 protein: CASSLSEALEQFF. CDR3 in DNA: TGTGCCAGCAGCTTATCGGAGGCCCTCGAGCAGTTCTTC.

This clonotype appeared many times. The chain links TRBV11-3 to TRBJ2-3; 7 bases fit TRBD2. Germline CDR1 SGHNT, CDR2 YENEEA. J lost 1 base, V lost 0 bases, and 1 base had no gene match. CDR3 length: 15 residues. This CDR3 is CASSLDTSGTDTQYF. Here the CDR3 DNA reads TGTGCCAGCAGCTTAGATACTAGCGGCACAGATACGCAGTATTTT.

Of note for this clonotype: Its ends do not fully match the called genes, so a read error is possible. The rearrangement joins TRBV6-5 to TRBJ2-3; 8 nucleotides align to TRBD1. The CDR3 consists of 14 residues. The V gene's germline CDR1 is MNHEY and CDR2 SVGAGI. The CDR3 spells CASSYVDRGGEQYF. CDR3 nucleotides: TGTGCCAGCAGTTACGTTGACAGGGGCGGCGAGCAGTACTTT.

This CDR3 reads CASSQDHLASGAWTDTQYF. The CDR3 DNA reads as TGTGCCAGCAGCCAAGACCACTTAGCTAGCGGGGCATGGACAGATACGCAGTATTTT. The genes are TRBV14 and TRBJ2-3; 9 bases line up with TRBD2. The CDR3 covers 19 residues. V trimming: 0 bases; J trimming: 3 bases; junction bases outside the gene matches: 13. The germline CDR1 and CDR2 sequences are SGHDN and FVKESK.

This rearrangement joins TRBV6-1 to TRBJ2-3, with D hard to call. Trimming cost V 7 bases and J 1 base, with 9 bases left between them. The CDR3 totals 13 residues. Germline values: CDR1 MNHNS, CDR2 SASEGT. CDR3 sequence (DNA): TGTGCCAGCAAAACCCCAGGCACAGATACGCAGTATTTT. This codes for CASKTPGTDTQYF.

The chain carries TRBV6-1 and TRBJ2-1, with D uncertain. Trimming took off 6 bases at V and 10 bases at J, with 19 bases between the two ends. The CDR3 is 14 residues long. Germline V lookup: CDR1 MNHNS, CDR2 SASEGT. The CDR3 nucleotides read TGTGCCAGCAGAACAGATCCGTTCCCCTACGAGCAGTTCTTC. It codes for CASRTDPFPYEQFF.

The rearrangement joins TRBV12-3 or TRBV12-4 to TRBJ2-3, with 10 bases aligning to TRBD1. J lost 2 bases, V lost 4 bases, and 12 bases had no gene match. The length of the CDR3 is 18 residues. Here the CDR3 DNA reads TGTGCCAGCAGTTCTTTTTCGGGACAGGGGAGAAACACAGATACGCAGTATTTT. Translated: CASSSFSGQGRNTDTQYF.

In this sample, this clonotype turned up many times. A read error is possible here, since a much larger clone lies one base away. The chain uses TRBV27 and TRBJ2-1; 8 bases match TRBD2. Looked up from germline, CDR1 is MNHEY and CDR2 is SMNVEV (reference sequence). CDR3 length equals 12 residues. The CDR3 region is CASSFRRTSMYF. The DNA for the CDR3 is TGTGCCAGCAGTTTTAGGAGGACTAGCATGTACTTC.

The chain links TRBV6-1 to TRBJ2-1; 15 bases map to TRBD2. With V trimmed by 6 bases and J by 9 bases, 6 bases remained unmatched. Germline V CDR1 and CDR2: MNHNS, SASEGT. The CDR3 has 15 residues. As DNA, the CDR3 is TGTGCCAGCAGCCAAGGACTAGCGGGAGGGCCTGAGCAGTTCTTC. Protein product: CASSQGLAGGPEQFF.

This chain connects TRBV12-3 or TRBV12-4 to TRBJ2-5; possibly TRBD2 for D (5 bases). This CDR3 is built from 14 residues. V was clipped by 1 base and J by 2 bases, with 8 bases between them. The CDR3, as DNA: TGTGCCAGCAGTTTAGGAATAGCGCAAGAGACCCAGTACTTC. The encoded protein is CASSLGIAQETQYF.

This clonotype has more than one count but fewer than ten. J is TRBJ2-1 and V is TRBV7-2; TRBD1 matches at 9 bases. CDR1 is SGHTA and CDR2 is FQGNSA in the germline V gene. This CDR3 has 15 residues. The trim removed 6 bases at V and 4 bases at J, leaving 7 bases unmatched. CDR3 protein: CASSFDRGEYNEQFF. The CDR3 nucleotides are TGTGCCAGCAGTTTCGACAGGGGGGAATACAATGAGCAGTTCTTC.

This clonotype turned up a few times. The chain combines TRBV6-1 with TRBJ2-1, with 10 nucleotides matching TRBD2. The J call is doubtful: the DNA matches TRBJ2-7 better. This CDR3 contains 14 residues. Germline CDR1 reads MNHNS; CDR2 reads SASEGT. The CDR3 sequence is CASSPPGLANEQYF. The CDR3 DNA reads TGTGCCAGCAGCCCACCGGGACTAGCGAATGAGCAGTACTTC.

On this clonotype: A read error may account for a junction end that differs from germline. J is TRBJ2-3 and V is TRBV6-1, with D possibly called TRBD1 or TRBD2 (6 bases each). The CDR3 has 16 amino acids. Germline CDR1 MNHNS, CDR2 SASEGT. DNA of the CDR3: TGTGCCAGCGGGGGGATCGGGGGCGGCGGGGCAGAGACGCAGTATTTC. Its translation: CASGGIGGGGAETQYF.

The chain is built from TRBV6-1 and TRBJ1-1, with no clear D. Germline V gives CDR1 MNHNS, CDR2 SASEGT. The germline V and J ends were trimmed by 1 base and 3 bases, with 3 bases remaining between them. The CDR3 consists of 12 residues. CDR3 loop: CASSEEYTEAFF. The CDR3 DNA follows: TGTGCCAGCAGTGAAGAGTACACTGAAGCTTTCTTT.

This clonotype was observed once. This rearrangement joins TRBV11-2 to TRBJ2-1, with 8 positions matching TRBD1. The V gene's germline CDR1 is SGHAT and CDR2 FQNNGV. This CDR3 spans 16 amino acids. The junction had 13 bases not matched to a gene; V was cut back by 5 bases and J by 7 bases. For the CDR3, the DNA is TGTGCCAGCAGCCCGTCCGGGACAGGAAGGGGGAATGAGCAGTTCTTC. It codes for CASSPSGTGRGNEQFF.

This clonotype was seen just once. The chain has TRBV6-1 and TRBJ2-7; 9 positions match TRBD1. This CDR3 comprises 16 residues. The ends lost 3 bases at V and 0 bases at J; junction bases unmatched: 6. In germline, CDR1 is MNHNS, CDR2 SASEGT. CDR3 sequence: CASSDRGTGSSYEQYF. In nucleotides, the CDR3 is TGTGCCAGCAGTGACCGGGGGACAGGGAGCTCCTACGAGCAGTACTTC.

This clonotype was seen repeatedly, ten times or more. The rearrangement uses TRBV6-5 and TRBJ2-7; 8 nucleotides match TRBD2. Germline V gene data show CDR1 as MNHEY and CDR2 as SVGAGI. CDR3 length: 14 residues. Trimming cost V 10 bases and J 2 bases; bases outside gene matches: 10. The CDR3 loop reads CATTFAGGAYEQYF. In DNA form, the CDR3 reads TGTGCCACCACTTTTGCGGGAGGTGCCTACGAGCAGTACTTC.